Presented here are 6 T cell receptor beta chains from one specimen sequenced in a study of T-cell reconstitution after alpha-beta-depleted transplantation in children. Using unique molecular identifiers, the investigators prepared the TCRbeta library. TCRdb passed the PCR reads through MiXCR, listing each CDR3 protein once. The sample yields some 550,000 distinct CDR3 sequences, more than 20% seen once. Sample: PBMCs, mostly from graft donor cells, taken 360 days after TCRalphabeta/CD19-depleted stem cell transplant. All receptors come from a boy in the first two years of life who had a stem cell transplant for acute myeloid leukemia, so the T cells may come from the graft donor.

J is TRBJ2-7 and V is TRBV20-1, with D possibly TRBD1 on 6 matching bases. V gave up 4 bases and J gave up 2 bases, with 15 bases separating them. Germline V lookup: CDR1 DFQATT, CDR2 SNEGSKA (reference sequence). The CDR3 is made up of 14 amino acids. CDR3 DNA sequence: TGCAGTGCTATCGCGGTCCAGGGGACCTACGAGCAGTACTTC. It codes for CSAIAVQGTYEQYF.

Comment on this clonotype: One end of the junction does not line up with germline, which may come from a read error. The CDR3 protein is CTSKRQGADNEQFF. CDR3 in DNA: TGTACCAGCAAAAGACAGGGGGCAGACAATGAGCAGTTCTTC. The chain employs TRBV2 and TRBJ2-1; TRBD1 matches at 10 bases. Germline assignment: CDR1 SNHLY and CDR2 FYNNEI. The CDR3 consists of 14 residues.

This rearrangement joins TRBV5-1 to TRBJ2-3; D not certain. Per germline, CDR1 SGHRS and CDR2 YFSETQ. The V and J ends lost 4 bases and 2 bases respectively, with 11 bases between them. This CDR3 contains 14 residues. This CDR3 reads CASSPPTNTDTQYF. DNA of the CDR3: TGCGCCAGCAGCCCCCCGACAAACACAGATACGCAGTATTTT.

This clonotype was counted many times. This chain uses TRBV6-5 with TRBJ2-3; D may be TRBD2 (6 bases). Germline V gene sequence: CDR1 MNHEY, CDR2 SVGAGI. The CDR3 is made up of 17 amino acids. The V gene lost 0 bases and the J gene lost 1 base, with 14 bases spanning the gap. CDR3 bases: TGTGCCAGCAGTTACTCGGTGGCGGGGAGACGCACAGATACGCAGTATTTT. Its translation is CASSYSVAGRRTDTQYF.

This clonotype has ten or more counts. One junction end disagrees with the germline gene, perhaps due to a read error. The rearrangement uses TRBV20-1 and TRBJ2-3, with a weak D call TRBD1 (6 bases). CDR1 DFQATT and CDR2 SNEGSKA come from the germline V gene (reference sequence). This CDR3 is built from 15 residues. Here the CDR3 DNA reads TGCAGTGCTAGACGGGGACACGAGAGCACAGATATGCAGTATTTT. Protein: CSARRGHESTDMQYF.

The chain joins TRBV28 to TRBJ1-1; TRBD1 might be the D (5 bases). From germline, CDR1 is MDHEN and CDR2 SYDVKM. Deletions cut 2 bases from V and 4 bases from J, with 11 bases between. The CDR3 is 14 residues long. As DNA, the CDR3 is TGTGCCAGCAGTTTAGTAGGGGCGGGCACTGAAGCTTTCTTT. Its translation: CASSLVGAGTEAFF.